The rows below give T cell receptor beta chains drawn from one sample of a study of shared clonotypes between healthy human individuals. Assay used: immunoSEQ multiplex PCR; TCRdb lists only in-frame clones, some missing. The sample contains over a million clones, 95% to 99% of which appear only once. Sequencing was performed on naive CD4+ T cells sorted from blood. These receptors were taken from a man under 40 in good health. The CDR3 runs from the conserved cysteine through the conserved F or W. Fields, in order: V gene, D gene, J gene, clone size, CDR3 DNA, CDR3 protein. A D gene is named only where the DNA matches it firmly. The size of a clone is reported for some rows only, either as once, few or many, or as a class for expanded clones.

TRBV19	TRBD2	TRBJ2-1	NA	TGTGCCAGTAGCCTCTTGGGTAGCGGGAGCGATGAGCAGTTCTTC	CASSLLGSGSDEQFF
TRBV4-3	NA	TRBJ2-5	NA	TGCGCCAGCAGCCAAGAACGGTATGGGGGTGAGACCCAGTACTTC	CASSQERYGGETQYF
TRBV6-5	NA	TRBJ2-7	once	TGTGCCAGCGCACCACCTGGCCCCTACGAGCAGTACTTC	CASAPPGPYEQYF
TRBV4-1	TRBD1	TRBJ2-5	NA	TGCGCCAGCAGCCAAGGGAGGACAGGGGTTCAAGAGACCCAGTACTTC	CASSQGRTGVQETQYF
TRBV29-1	NA	TRBJ2-2	once	TGCAGCGGACGGCAGGGACAGAACACCGGGGAGCTGTTTTTT	CSGRQGQNTGELFF
TRBV10-1	NA	TRBJ1-1	once	TGCGCCAGCAGTGAGTCCCTCGGAATGAACACTGAAGCTTTCTTT	CASSESLGMNTEAFF
TRBV5-1	TRBD1	TRBJ2-5	NA	TGCGCCAGCAGCCACGGGGACAGGCCGGTAGAGACCCAGTACTTC	CASSHGDRPVETQYF
TRBV5-1	NA	TRBJ1-2	NA	TGCGCCAGCAGCTTTTGGGGGCTTACCGATCCTGGCTATGGCTACACCTTC	CASSFWGLTDPGYGYTF
TRBV30	NA	TRBJ1-3	NA	TGTGCCTGGAGTGTACTGGACGGAAACACCATATATTTT	CAWSVLDGNTIYF
TRBV18	NA	TRBJ2-7	NA	TGTGCCAGTTCAACTAGGGCCTACGAGCAGTACTTC	CASSTRAYEQYF
TRBV2	TRBD2	TRBJ2-3	NA	TGTGCCAGCAAAGGCAGGCCACTAGCGGGCACAGATACGCAGTATTTT	CASKGRPLAGTDTQYF
TRBV7-3	NA	TRBJ1-1	NA	TGTGCCAGCAGCTCCGGGGCGAAAGCTGAAGCTTTCTTT	CASSSGAKAEAFF
TRBV29-1	NA	TRBJ2-5	NA	TGCAGCGCCACGGACGGCCGGTACCAAGAGACCCAGTACTTC	CSATDGRYQETQYF
TRBV21-1	NA	TRBJ2-7	NA	TGTGCCAGCAGCCCCCGGGACAGGGAAGACGAGCAGTACTTC	CASSPRDREDEQYF
TRBV27	NA	TRBJ2-7	NA	TGTGCCAGCAGGCCCATTAGGGGTTCCTACGAGCAGTACTTC	CASRPIRGSYEQYF
TRBV10-2	NA	TRBJ2-5	NA	TGCGCCAGCAGTGAAGGGTGGGAGACCCAGTACTTC	CASSEGWETQYF
TRBV9	NA	TRBJ1-1	NA	TGTGCCAGCAGCTCGGGTAGGTTTCCCACTGAAGCTTTCTTT	CASSSGRFPTEAFF
TRBV27	NA	TRBJ2-3	NA	TGTGCCAGCAGTTTGGCTATGCAGGGAGATACGCAGTATTTT	CASSLAMQGDTQYF
TRBV5-1	NA	TRBJ2-7	NA	TGCGCCAGCAGCTTGACAGGGTTGGCGGACGAGCAGTACTTC	CASSLTGLADEQYF
TRBV19	NA	TRBJ2-1	once	TGTGCCAGTAGTACATCTATATCTTCCTACAATGAGCAGTTCTTC	CASSTSISSYNEQFF
TRBV30	NA	TRBJ1-1	NA	TGTGCCTGGAGCTCAACGACCCCACGGACTGAAGCTTTCTTT	CAWSSTTPRTEAFF
TRBV6-1	TRBD2	TRBJ2-1	NA	TGTGCCAGCTGTGATCTAGCGGGAAGAAATGAGCAGTTCTTC	CASCDLAGRNEQFF
TRBV28	NA	TRBJ1-4	NA	TGTGCCAGCAGTTCGGGCGGGACCAACGCCATGGTACTGTTTTTT	CASSSGGTNAMVLFF
TRBV21-1	NA	TRBJ1-1	NA	TGTGCCAGCATCAGTGGGGGGGTGAACACTGAAGCTTTCTTT	CASISGGVNTEAFF
TRBV7-6	TRBD2	TRBJ2-1	NA	TGTGCCAGCAGCTCCCCAGCTGGCGGGAGCTACAATGAGCAGTTCTTC	CASSSPAGGSYNEQFF
TRBV15	NA	TRBJ2-5	NA	TGTGCCACCAGCAGAGATCTAACAGGTCTCCAAGAGACCCAGTACTTC	CATSRDLTGLQETQYF
TRBV18	TRBD1	TRBJ1-5	NA	TGTGCCAGCTCACCATCACAGGGGACTCAGCCCCAGCATTTT	CASSPSQGTQPQHF
TRBV14	NA	TRBJ2-7	NA	TGTGCCAGCAGCCAAGCTCTCTACGAGCAGTACTTC	CASSQALYEQYF
TRBV21-1	NA	TRBJ2-1	once	TGTGCCAGCAGCAAAGTAGCAGCGGAAGCAGACAATGAGCAGTTCTTC	CASSKVAAEADNEQFF